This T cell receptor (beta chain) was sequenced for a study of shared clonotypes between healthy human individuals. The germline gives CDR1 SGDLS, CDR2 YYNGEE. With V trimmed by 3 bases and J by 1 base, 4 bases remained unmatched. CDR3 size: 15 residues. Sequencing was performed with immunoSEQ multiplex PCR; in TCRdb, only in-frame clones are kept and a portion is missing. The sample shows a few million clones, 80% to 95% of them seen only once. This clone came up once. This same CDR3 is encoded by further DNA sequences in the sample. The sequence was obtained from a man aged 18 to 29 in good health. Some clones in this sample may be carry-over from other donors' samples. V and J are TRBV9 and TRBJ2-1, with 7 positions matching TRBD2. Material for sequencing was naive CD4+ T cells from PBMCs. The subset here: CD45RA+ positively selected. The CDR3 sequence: CASSGGSGSYNEQFF. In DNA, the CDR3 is TGTGCCAGCAGCGGCGGGAGTGGGTCCTACAATGAGCAGTTCTTC. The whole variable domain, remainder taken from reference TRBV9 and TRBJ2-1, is DSGVTQTPKHLITATGQRVTLRCSPRSGDLSVYWYQQSLDQGLQFLIQYYNGEERAKGNILERFSAQQFPDLHSELNLSSLELGDSALYFCASSGGSGSYNEQFFGPGTRLTVL.